The 14 T cell receptor beta chains given below trace back to one sample, sequenced in a study of vaccination effects on CD4 cells after COVID-19 (dated by TCRdb to the early 2020s). Library creation used the immunoSEQ multiplex PCR assay. What TCRdb holds here is the immuneACCESS table cut down to in-frame rearrangements. Part of the clones is not present; checked against another copy, under half of the missing clones reflect an unresolved V gene, and the others are unexplained. A total of 27,000 or so clones appear in this sample, around 75% of them only once. The top ten clones comprise about 20% of the sample. In the ViraFEST assay, PBMC were stimulated with viral peptide pools, and antigen-specific CD4+ T cell clonotypes were then identified by expansion using TCR sequencing. After more than 9 days of culture, CD4+ T cells were isolated with the EasySep CD4+ T cell isolation kit. Negative nucleocapsid antibody results before and after vaccination confirmed that the healthy vaccine recipients had no prior SARS-CoV-2 infection.

Antigens of these TCRs are unknown. Sequencing used CD4+ T cells from PBMCs cultured with HCoV-NL63 spike peptides, obtained before COVID-19 vaccination. The sample's cell subset or site label is to be understood as: HCoV-NL63 spike overlapping peptide pool stimulation. The receptors here all came from a human donor who received a COVID-19 vaccine.

This sequence joins TRBV3-1 (or the pseudogene TRBV3-2) and TRBJ1-2; TRBD1 might be the D (5 bases). The CDR3 is made up of 15 amino acids. V lost 0 bases and J 2 bases, leaving 10 bases between the germline ends. From germline, CDR1 is LGHDT and CDR2 YNNKEL (reference sequence). The CDR3 bases are TGTGCCAGCAGCCAAGACCCGACAGAGAACTATGGCTACACCTTC. As protein: CASSQDPTENYGYTF.

The chain joins TRBV3-1 (or the pseudogene TRBV3-2) to TRBJ1-3; 8 bases are shared with TRBD1. The V gene's germline CDR1 is LGHDT and CDR2 YNNKEL (reference sequence). The junction had 4 bases not matched to a gene; V was cut back by 0 bases and J by 0 bases. The CDR3 has 17 amino acids. The CDR3 region is CASSQDQGALSGNTIYF. CDR3 coding DNA: TGTGCCAGCAGCCAAGATCAGGGGGCTCTCTCTGGAAACACCATATATTTT.

The rearrangement joins TRBV10-1 to TRBJ2-5; 7 nucleotides agree with TRBD1. Germline V lookup: CDR1 WNHNN, CDR2 SYGVQD (reference sequence). V was pared by 6 bases and J by 8 bases, with 15 bases of the junction left unmatched. The CDR3 is made up of 15 amino acids. The CDR3 protein is CASSDRDRSGKTQYF. As DNA, the CDR3 is TGCGCCAGCAGCGACAGGGACCGTTCCGGTAAAACCCAGTACTTC.

The rearrangement uses TRBV5-1 and TRBJ2-2, with 10 bases that match TRBD2. The germline V gene has CDR1 SGHRS and CDR2 YFSETQ. The CDR3 runs 15 residues. The V and J ends lost 5 bases and 4 bases, in that order; junction bases with no gene match: 5. CDR3 bases: TGCGCCAGCAGAGAGACTAGCGGGCTCACCGGGGAGCTGTTTTTT. As protein: CASRETSGLTGELFF.

V and J are TRBV6-2 or TRBV6-3 and TRBJ1-5, with TRBD1 matching 9 bases. This CDR3 is 16 amino acids long. Per germline, CDR1 MNHEY and CDR2 SVGEGT. J lost 6 bases, V lost 5 bases, and 11 bases had no gene match. CDR3 sequence (DNA): TGTGCCAGCAGTCTCCGGGACAGGGCGCGACGTCAGCCCCAGCATTTT. Amino acids: CASSLRDRARRQPQHF.

Remarks on this clone: The junction departs from the called germline gene at one end, perhaps through a read error. V is TRBV2 and J is TRBJ1-2, with 9 bases aligning to TRBD1. The CDR3 contains 13 residues. CDR1 is SNHLY, CDR2 FYNNEI, per germline. In DNA, the CDR3 is TGTGCCAGCACCTCGTCCCGGGACAGGGAAATCTTGTTC. Protein: CASTSSRDREILF.

This rearrangement joins TRBV27 to TRBJ2-7, with 13 bases that match TRBD2. Germline V gene sequence: CDR1 MNHEY, CDR2 SMNVEV (reference sequence). This CDR3 has 17 amino acids. Unmatched junction bases numbered 12, after V lost 5 bases and J lost 5 bases. The CDR3 loop reads CASSRTSGSQTWNEQYF. The CDR3 DNA is TGTGCCAGCAGTAGGACTAGCGGGAGTCAAACGTGGAACGAGCAGTACTTC.

The chain carries TRBV6-2 or TRBV6-3 and TRBJ1-5, with D possibly being TRBD1 (6 bases). In germline, CDR1 is MNHEY, CDR2 SVGEGT. Trimming took off 4 bases at V and 7 bases at J, with 17 bases between the two ends. The CDR3 is made up of 15 amino acids. The CDR3 DNA sequence: TGTGCCAGCAGTTCGGGGGGCGGATTTGGACAGCCCCAGCATTTT. Translating gives CASSSGGGFGQPQHF.

V gene TRBV6-5 combines with J gene TRBJ2-7, with 9 bases fitting TRBD1. V lost 7 bases and J lost 1; bases outside the gene matches: 5. The length of the CDR3 is 14 residues. Germline CDR1 reads MNHEY; CDR2 reads SVGAGI. The CDR3 DNA reads TGTGCCAGCAAGAAGGGACAGGGTTCCTACGAGCAGTACTTC. Protein product: CASKKGQGSYEQYF.

The V gene is TRBV5-1, the J gene TRBJ2-1, with 14 positions matching TRBD2. This CDR3 is 15 amino acids long. In germline, CDR1 is SGHRS, CDR2 YFSETQ. Trimming removed 3 bases from V and 9 bases from J; junction bases left unmatched: 5. CDR3 loop: CASSSGTSGRTEQFF. CDR3 DNA: TGCGCCAGCAGCTCCGGGACTAGCGGGAGAACTGAGCAGTTCTTC.

The chain recombines TRBV9 with TRBJ2-1, with D maybe TRBD1 (6 bases). Between the trimmed V and J ends, which lost 3 bases and 5 bases, there was a span of 12 bases. Germline V gene lookup returns CDR1 SGDLS and CDR2 YYNGEE. CDR3 length: 14 residues. The CDR3 DNA sequence: TGTGCCAGCAGCGCACTTAGACAGGACAATGAGCAGTTCTTC. Translating gives CASSALRQDNEQFF. The whole variable domain, filled in from reference TRBV9 and TRBJ2-1, reads DSGVTQTPKHLITATGQRVTLRCSPRSGDLSVYWYQQSLDQGLQFLIQYYNGEERAKGNILERFSAQQFPDLHSELNLSSLELGDSALYFCASSALRQDNEQFFGPGTRLTVL.

J is TRBJ1-2 and V is TRBV14, with TRBD1 as a possible D gene (5 bases). Between the trimmed V and J ends, which lost 3 bases and 8 bases, there was a span of 19 bases. The length of the CDR3 is 15 residues. Germline lookup yields CDR1 SGHDN and CDR2 FVKESK. DNA for the CDR3: TGTGCCAGCAGCCAGGTCTCCCTTGGGAAGGGGGGCTACACCTTC. Translated: CASSQVSLGKGGYTF.

This rearrangement joins TRBV12-3 or TRBV12-4 to TRBJ1-1, with D unresolved. V was cut by 0 bases and J by 4 bases, with 6 bases left in between. This CDR3 is 13 amino acids long. DNA of the CDR3: TGTGCCAGCAGTTTAGCCAGGTTCACTGAAGCTTTCTTT. Translating gives CASSLARFTEAFF.

This chain links TRBV21-1 with TRBJ2-7; TRBD1 is the table's D call, not checked against the DNA. TRBV21-1 corresponds to a pseudogene. CDR3 length equals 15 residues. CDR3 in DNA: TGTGCCAGCAGCCGGGGACAGGGGCGATTATACGAGCAGTACTTC. It specifies CASSRGQGRLYEQYF.